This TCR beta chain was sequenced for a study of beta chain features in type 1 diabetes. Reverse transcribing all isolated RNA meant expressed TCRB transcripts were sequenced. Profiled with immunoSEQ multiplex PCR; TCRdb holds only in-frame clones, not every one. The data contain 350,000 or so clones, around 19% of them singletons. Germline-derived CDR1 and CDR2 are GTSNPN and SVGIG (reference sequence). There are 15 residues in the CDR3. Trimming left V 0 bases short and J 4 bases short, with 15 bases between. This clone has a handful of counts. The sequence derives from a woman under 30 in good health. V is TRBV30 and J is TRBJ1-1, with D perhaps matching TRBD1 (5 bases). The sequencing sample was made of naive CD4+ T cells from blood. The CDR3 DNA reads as TGTGCCTGGAGTGTACCCGGCAGGGTGGGCACTGAAGCTTTCTTT. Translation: CAWSVPGRVGTEAFF.